This T cell receptor beta chain was retrieved from a study of Graves' ophthalmopathy and Graves' hyperthyroidism. RNA transcripts provided the template for amplifying TCR beta CDR3 regions. HTBI-primed first-round RT-PCR preceded second-round multiplex PCR. MiXCR, applied by TCRdb to the multiplex PCR reads, yields one record per CDR3 protein. The repertoire has about 550,000 distinct CDR3 sequences, about two fifths of them found once; the top ten carry around 4.6%. Ten or more counts support this clonotype. This CDR3 spans 11 amino acids. Germline V gene sequence: CDR1 MNHEY, CDR2 SVGAGI. V was trimmed by 6 bases and J by 3 bases, leaving 2 bases between them.

This TCR was sampled from an adult man with Graves' hyperthyroidism. V usage is TRBV6-5 and J usage is TRBJ2-2, with no clear D. The specimen was peripheral blood or thyroid tissue (not recorded which). CDR3 bases: TGTGCCAGCAGGGACACCGGGGAGCTGTTTTTT. This sequence encodes CASRDTGELFF.